This T cell receptor (beta chain) comes out of a study of T cell responses to AZD1222 COVID-19 vaccine. Germline values: CDR1 LNHDA, CDR2 SQIVND (reference sequence). With 8 bases clipped from V and 8 bases from J, the junction kept 9 bases outside the gene matches. The CDR3 is 13 amino acids. Only in-frame clones appear in the TCRdb table, and some are missing; sequencing was by immunoSEQ multiplex PCR. The table has under 95,000 clones, around 88% seen once. The study pooled second doses at about 4 or about 12 weeks. The receptor was isolated from an adult who received the AZD1222 COVID-19 vaccine. V and J are TRBV19 and TRBJ1-2; TRBD1 matches 9 bases. Sequences were derived from peripheral blood, sampled 28 days after the second AZD1222 dose. CDR3 sequence reads: CASYRGTGPGYTF. The CDR3 region has the DNA TGTGCCAGTTACCGTGGGACAGGGCCGGGCTACACCTTC.